The present T cell receptor (beta chain) was sequenced within a study of shared clonotypes between healthy human individuals. Study in general: Those who served as donors were a couple of women and a few men between the ages of 18 and 49. Plates per donor: three CD4 naive, three CD4 memory, two CD8 naive, one CD8 memory.

With 1 base removed from V and 0 bases from J, the gap between germline ends came to 11 bases. This CDR3 region has 16 residues. The germline CDR1 and CDR2 sequences are SEHNR and FQNEAQ (reference sequence). TCRdb's copy holds only in-frame clones and misses some; the assay was immunoSEQ multiplex PCR. The table has about 2,100,000 clones, 93% seen once. In the naive CD8 group, cells lacked CD45RO and were positively selected for CCR7, so terminally differentiated effector memory CD45RA+ cells were left out. Input material: naive CD8+ T cells from PBMCs. The chain links TRBV7-9 to TRBJ2-3; the D call may be TRBD1 or TRBD2 (6 bases each). The sequence was obtained from a man between 18 and 29 years old in good health. Some clones in this sample may be carry-over from other donors' samples. CDR3 bases: TGTGCCAGCAGCTTAGGGGGGGCGGAGAGCACAGATACGCAGTATTTT. Residues: CASSLGGAESTDTQYF.